Shown below are 17 T cell receptor beta chains from a single sample sequenced in a study of blood T cell repertoires in COVID-19. Sequencing was performed with immunoSEQ multiplex PCR; in TCRdb, only in-frame clones are kept and a portion is missing. Of fewer than 35,000 clones listed, about 88% are singletons. The sample taken for sequencing was peripheral blood. The receptors stem from a man in his 70s with active COVID-19.

The genes are TRBV28 and TRBJ2-4; D is ambiguous. The V and J ends lost 4 bases and 0 bases respectively, with 16 bases between them. The CDR3 consists of 17 residues. Germline CDR1 and CDR2: MDHEN and SYDVKM. The CDR3 DNA reads as TGTGCCAGCAGTTCTTCCAGCAACTACCTAGCCAAAAACATTCAGTACTTC. Protein: CASSSSSNYLAKNIQYF. The variable domain in full, with the rest retrieved from reference TRBV28 and TRBJ2-4, is DVKVTQSSRYLVKRTGEKVFLECVQDMDHENMFWYRQDPGLGLRLIYFSYDVKMKEKGDIPEGYSVSREKKERFSLILESASTNQTSMYLCASSSSSNYLAKNIQYFGAGTRLSVL.

The chain recombines TRBV5-4 with TRBJ2-3; possibly TRBD2 for D (6 bases). CDR3 length equals 17 residues. V was shortened by 4 bases and J by 2 bases, with 20 bases between the two germline ends. Germline CDR1 reads SGHNT; CDR2 reads YYREEE (reference sequence). The CDR3 loop is CASSPPGGKTITDTQYF. CDR3 DNA: TGTGCCAGCAGCCCCCCCGGAGGGAAAACTATCACAGATACGCAGTATTTT.

This clone appeared a single time. The chain is built from TRBV5-1 and TRBJ2-5; 8 positions agree with TRBD1. The CDR3 extends over 13 amino acids. From germline, CDR1 is SGHRS and CDR2 YFSETQ. The J segment lost 5 bases and the V segment lost 1 base, leaving 1 base of the junction unmatched. The chain's CDR3 is CASSLTGGETQYF. The DNA of the CDR3 is TGCGCCAGCAGCTTGACAGGGGGGGAGACCCAGTACTTC.

The chain employs TRBV7-2 and TRBJ1-1; 7 bases are shared with TRBD1. Germline assignment: CDR1 SGHTA and CDR2 FQGNSA. The CDR3 consists of 15 residues. The junction had 7 bases not matched to a gene; V was cut back by 5 bases and J by 1 base. CDR3 protein: CASSPRYRGNTEAFF. The DNA of the CDR3 is TGTGCCAGCAGCCCGCGATACAGGGGGAACACTGAAGCTTTCTTT. The full variable domain, its missing parts supplied by reference TRBV7-2 and TRBJ1-1, is GAGVSQSPSNKVTEKGKDVELRCDPISGHTALYWYRQSLGQGLEFLIYFQGNSAPDKSGLPSDRFSAERTGGSVSTLTIQRTQQEDSAVYLCASSPRYRGNTEAFFGQGTRLTVV.

The chain has TRBV6-1 and TRBJ1-5, with TRBD1 as a possible D gene (6 bases). Germline V gene data show CDR1 as MNHNS and CDR2 as SASEGT. The CDR3 is 16 amino acids. V was cut by 3 bases and J by 7 bases, with 19 bases left in between. The CDR3 DNA reads TGTGCCAGCAGTGAGCAAAGGCAGGCTAGGGGGCAGCCCCAGCATTTT. This translates into CASSEQRQARGQPQHF.

This chain joins TRBV9 and TRBJ2-7; D not certain. Trimming pared 2 bases from V and 6 bases from J, leaving 12 bases between. Germline CDR1 reads SGDLS; CDR2 reads YYNGEE. The CDR3 is 13 amino acids. The CDR3, as DNA: TGTGCCAGCAGCGTTGGCCAAGGCGGCGAGCAGTACTTC. This sequence encodes CASSVGQGGEQYF.

V and J are TRBV5-1 and TRBJ2-3; a weak D match, TRBD2 (6 bases). Trimming stripped 0 bases from V and 3 bases from J, with 8 bases between. CDR1 SGHRS and CDR2 YFSETQ come from the germline V gene. The CDR3 spans 14 residues. CDR3 nucleotides: TGCGCCAGCAGCTTGGGCGCGGGAACAGATACGCAGTATTTT. This codes for CASSLGAGTDTQYF.

This rearrangement joins TRBV25-1 to TRBJ2-6, with a weak D call TRBD2 (6 bases). V dropped 5 bases and J dropped 0 bases, with 17 bases sitting between them. The CDR3 sequence is 18 residues long. In germline, CDR1 is MGHDK, CDR2 SYGVNS. CDR3 protein: CASSSPFGGNSGANVLTF. The DNA for the CDR3 is TGTGCCAGCAGTTCCCCCTTCGGGGGTAACTCTGGGGCCAACGTCCTGACTTTC.

The chain has TRBV19 and TRBJ1-6; unclear D gene. V was shortened by 3 bases and J by 3 bases, with 18 bases between the two germline ends. The CDR3 totals 18 residues. Germline CDR1 reads LNHDA; CDR2 reads SQIVND (reference sequence). The DNA of the CDR3 is TGTGCCAGTAGTATTGGCCTCCCTGACTGGATCTATAATTCACCCCTCCACTTT. Translation: CASSIGLPDWIYNSPLHF.

The rearrangement links TRBV5-3 to TRBJ2-5; 7 nucleotides align to TRBD1. TRBV5-3 is an ORF, and what it does is uncertain. The CDR3 is made up of 17 amino acids. J lost 1 base, V lost 1 base, and 10 bases had no gene match. The CDR3 region is CARSLCLRGDSQETQYF. CDR3 bases: TGTGCCAGAAGCTTGTGTTTGCGTGGGGACAGCCAAGAGACCCAGTACTTC.

The chain couples TRBV27 to TRBJ2-1, with D maybe TRBD2 (7 bases). Trimming shortened V by 5 bases and J by 14 bases, and 13 bases separated the two germline ends. CDR1 and CDR2 from the germline V gene are MNHEY and SMNVEV (reference sequence). The CDR3 is made up of 11 amino acids. The CDR3 coding sequence is TGTGCCAGCAGTGCGGGGGCGGTGGAGTTCTTC. This sequence encodes CASSAGAVEFF.

V and J are TRBV7-9 and TRBJ2-7; no clear D. The CDR3 is made up of 12 amino acids. V was trimmed by 4 bases and J by 5 bases, leaving 9 bases between them. Germline V gene sequence: CDR1 SEHNR, CDR2 FQNEAQ (reference sequence). The CDR3 loop is CASSSLSHEQYF. The CDR3 bases are TGTGCCAGCAGCTCCTTGTCCCACGAGCAGTACTTC. Drawing the rest from reference TRBV7-9 and TRBJ2-7, the complete variable domain is DTGVSQNPRHKITKRGQNVTFRCDPISEHNRLYWYRQTLGQGPEFLTYFQNEAQLEKSRLLSDRFSAERPKGSFSTLEIQRTEQGDSAMYLCASSSLSHEQYFGPGTRLTVT.

About this clone: The sample contains more than one DNA sequence encoding this CDR3. This sequence joins TRBV30 and TRBJ2-5; 7 nucleotides agree with TRBD1. The CDR3 length is 11 residues. In germline, CDR1 is GTSNPN, CDR2 SVGIG (reference sequence). The V and J ends lost 3 bases and 5 bases, in that order; junction bases with no gene match: 0. The CDR3 loop reads CAWSRGETQYF. CDR3 coding DNA: TGTGCCTGGAGCAGGGGGGAGACCCAGTACTTC.

The rearrangement uses TRBV7-9 and TRBJ2-1, with TRBD1 matching 9 bases. Germline V CDR1 and CDR2: SEHNR, FQNEAQ (reference sequence). The V segment lost 5 bases and the J segment 8 bases; nucleotides outside the gene matches: 13. The CDR3 extends over 16 amino acids. DNA for the CDR3: TGTGCCAGCAGCCCCGTTCCGGGACAGGGAGGAGATGAGCAGTTCTTC. Translated, it gives CASSPVPGQGGDEQFF.

The rearrangement links TRBV5-1 to TRBJ2-3; 7 nucleotides match TRBD2. Germline lookup yields CDR1 SGHRS and CDR2 YFSETQ. V shed 4 bases, J shed 2 bases, and the junction held 4 bases outside the gene matches. This CDR3 has 14 residues. The CDR3 bases are TGCGCCAGCAGCCCGGGGACTAACACAGATACGCAGTATTTT. It translates to CASSPGTNTDTQYF.

V is TRBV5-6 and J is TRBJ1-2; 11 nucleotides match TRBD1. After removal of 4 bases from V and 8 bases from J, the junction contained 10 bases not matched to a gene. Germline V gives CDR1 SGHDT, CDR2 YYEEEE. CDR3 size: 15 residues. The CDR3 is CASSIGQGALWGYTF. DNA of the CDR3: TGTGCCAGCAGCATTGGACAGGGGGCCTTGTGGGGCTACACCTTC. Full variable domain (outside the CDR3, taken from reference TRBV5-6 and TRBJ1-2): DAGVTQSPTHLIKTRGQQVTLRCSPKSGHDTVSWYQQALGQGPQFIFQYYEEEERQRGNFPDRFSGHQFPNYSSELNVNALLLGDSALYLCASSIGQGALWGYTFGSGTRLTVV.

The table lists this clone with a few counts. The chain links TRBV6-2 or TRBV6-3 to TRBJ2-7; 9 bases fit TRBD2. With V trimmed by 6 bases and J by 3 bases, 9 bases remained unmatched. The CDR3 is 15 amino acids. Germline loops: CDR1 MNHEY, CDR2 SVGEGT. Written as DNA, the CDR3 is TGTGCCAGCAGCTCCCAAGCGGGGGGATTCTACGAGCAGTACTTC. Translated: CASSSQAGGFYEQYF.